This T cell receptor beta chain was retrieved from a study of vaccination and CD4 T cells after COVID-19. The overall study: Each post-COVID sample was drawn after diagnosis, and the median interval was roughly 97 days (range 35 to 161). Study-level results: Among convalescent patients, a median roughly 86% of reactive clones emerged only after vaccination.

In the case of this clonotype: The antigen remains unidentified.

CDR3 length: 16 amino acids. CDR1 and CDR2 (germline): MNHNS, SASEGT. V lost 10 bases to trimming and J lost 0 bases; unmatched junction nucleotides: 11. Cultured CD4+ T-cell DNA underwent Oncomine TCR Beta short-read sequencing. Each CDR3 protein gets one entry after TCRdb re-called the PCR reads with MiXCR. The table shows about 10,000 distinct CDR3 sequences, with around 30% occurring only once. The treatment was: 10-day PBMC culture with coronavirus spike peptide pools or control peptides (ViraFEST assay). A few million PBMCs per well were cultured with 7.5 to 10 IU/ml IL-2 and 9 to 10 ug/ml peptide pools.

The clonotype comes from a human donor who had recovered from COVID-19. Source: CD4+ T cells from blood, cultured in vitro, taken after SARS-CoV-2 vaccination. This chain links TRBV6-1 with TRBJ2-2; the match to TRBD2 covers 7 bases. The CDR3 DNA is TGTGCCACACTAGGGAGGGGACGGCCGAACACCGGGGAGCTGTTTTTT. This codes for CATLGRGRPNTGELFF.